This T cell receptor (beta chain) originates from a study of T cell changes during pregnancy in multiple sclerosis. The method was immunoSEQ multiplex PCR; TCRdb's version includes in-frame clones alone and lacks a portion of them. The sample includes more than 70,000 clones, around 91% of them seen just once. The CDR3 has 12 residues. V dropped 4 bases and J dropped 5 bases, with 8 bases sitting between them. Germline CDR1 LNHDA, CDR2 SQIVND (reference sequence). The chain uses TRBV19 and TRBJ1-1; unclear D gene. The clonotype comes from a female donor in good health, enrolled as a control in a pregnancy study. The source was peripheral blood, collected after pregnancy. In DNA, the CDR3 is TGTGCCAGTAGTAATCGGGGAACTGAAGCTTTCTTT. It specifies CASSNRGTEAFF.